These T cell receptor beta chains were read from a single sample in a study of STAT3 mutations in large granular lymphocyte leukemia. Method: immunoSEQ multiplex PCR; TCRdb's copy keeps in-frame clones and lacks some. The data contain more than 9,500 clones, around 76% of them singletons. The specimen was peripheral blood mononuclear cells. The receptors were sampled from a man in his 60s with T-cell large granular lymphocyte leukemia. Some clones in this sample may be carry-over from other donors' samples. CDR3s include the opening cysteine and the closing phenylalanine or tryptophan. A D gene is named only where the DNA matches it firmly. Clone size is shown for a subset of rows, as once, few, many or a class of expanded clone.

v_gene: TRBV4-3
j_gene: TRBJ1-2
abundance: NA
d_gene: TRBD1
CDR3nt: TGCGCCAGCAGCTGGACAGGGGGGGATGGCTACACCTTC
CDR3aa: CASSWTGGDGYTF

v_gene: TRBV7-9
j_gene: TRBJ2-7
abundance: NA
d_gene: NA
CDR3nt: TGTGCCAGCAGTAGTCCGACCCAGGCCAACTACGAGCAGTACTTC
CDR3aa: CASSSPTQANYEQYF

v_gene: TRBV2
j_gene: TRBJ2-5
abundance: NA
d_gene: NA
CDR3nt: TGTGCCAGCACTTCCGGGGCCCGAGGGCAAGAGACCCAGTACTTC
CDR3aa: CASTSGARGQETQYF

v_gene: TRBV29-1
j_gene: TRBJ2-7
abundance: NA
d_gene: NA
CDR3nt: TGCAGCGTTGCGGGTACGGGGTACGAGCAGTACTTC
CDR3aa: CSVAGTGYEQYF

v_gene: TRBV9
j_gene: TRBJ1-2
abundance: NA
d_gene: NA
CDR3nt: TGTGCCAGCAGCGTTGGGCAGGGGCCTAACTATGGCTACACCTTC
CDR3aa: CASSVGQGPNYGYTF

v_gene: TRBV30
j_gene: TRBJ2-4
abundance: NA
d_gene: TRBD1
CDR3nt: TGTGCCTGGAACCCGGGACAGGGCGAAAACATTCAGTACTTC
CDR3aa: CAWNPGQGENIQYF

v_gene: TRBV7-2
j_gene: TRBJ2-2
abundance: few
d_gene: NA
CDR3nt: TGTGCCAGCAGCTTAGCGCTGGGGGTCGCGAACACCGGGGAGCTGTTTTTT
CDR3aa: CASSLALGVANTGELFF

v_gene: TRBV5-4
j_gene: TRBJ2-3
abundance: NA
d_gene: TRBD2
CDR3nt: TGTGCCAGCAGCTTGGGGACTAGCGGGTCCGGGAGGGGTACGCAGTATTTT
CDR3aa: CASSLGTSGSGRGTQYF

v_gene: TRBV5-4
j_gene: TRBJ2-1
abundance: NA
d_gene: TRBD2
CDR3nt: TGTGCCAGCAGCCTAGCGGGAGATAGTAATGAGCAGTTCTTC
CDR3aa: CASSLAGDSNEQFF

v_gene: TRBV5-4
j_gene: TRBJ2-5
abundance: NA
d_gene: TRBD2
CDR3nt: TGTGCCAGCAGCGTGGGGGGGACTAGCAAGGAGACCCAGTACTTC
CDR3aa: CASSVGGTSKETQYF

v_gene: TRBV5-1
j_gene: TRBJ1-3
abundance: NA
d_gene: NA
CDR3nt: TGCGCCAGCAGCGCCGGGCCCCAAGACACCATATATTTT
CDR3aa: CASSAGPQDTIYF

v_gene: TRBV5-1
j_gene: TRBJ2-5
abundance: NA
d_gene: NA
CDR3nt: TGCGCCAGCAGCGGACTCGGGGCGGGGTTTGGGGAGACCCAGTACTTC
CDR3aa: CASSGLGAGFGETQYF

v_gene: TRBV7-9
j_gene: TRBJ2-1
abundance: NA
d_gene: NA
CDR3nt: TGTGCCAGCAGCCCGCATTTCGGGCTTTCCTACAATGAGCAGTTCTTC
CDR3aa: CASSPHFGLSYNEQFF

v_gene: TRBV14
j_gene: TRBJ1-1
abundance: NA
d_gene: NA
CDR3nt: TGTGCCAGCAGCCAAGCAGTACGGCACACGGGCACTGAAGCTTTCTTT
CDR3aa: CASSQAVRHTGTEAFF

v_gene: TRBV14
j_gene: TRBJ2-7
abundance: NA
d_gene: TRBD1
CDR3nt: TGTGCCAGCAGCCCAAGGACAGGGATCCACGAGCAGTACTTC
CDR3aa: CASSPRTGIHEQYF

v_gene: TRBV5-5
j_gene: TRBJ1-2
abundance: once
d_gene: NA
CDR3nt: TGTGCCAGCAGCCCTACGGGCCTTAATGATTATGGCTACACCTTC
CDR3aa: CASSPTGLNDYGYTF

v_gene: TRBV7-6
j_gene: TRBJ2-6
abundance: NA
d_gene: NA
CDR3nt: TGTGCCAGCAGCTTAGGCATTTCCAACTCTGGGGCCAACGTCCTGACTTTC
CDR3aa: CASSLGISNSGANVLTF

v_gene: TRBV7-9
j_gene: TRBJ1-4
abundance: NA
d_gene: NA
CDR3nt: TGTGCCAGCAGCCGCAGACAGTTTAATGAAAAACTGTTTTTT
CDR3aa: CASSRRQFNEKLFF

v_gene: TRBV30
j_gene: TRBJ2-3
abundance: NA
d_gene: TRBD2
CDR3nt: TGTGCCTGGACTCCCCGGGCTAGCGGGACTAGCACAGATACGCAGTATTTT
CDR3aa: CAWTPRASGTSTDTQYF

v_gene: TRBV29-1
j_gene: TRBJ2-5
abundance: NA
d_gene: TRBD2
CDR3nt: TGCAGCGTTGTTGCGGGAGAAGAGACCCAGTACTTC
CDR3aa: CSVVAGEETQYF

v_gene: TRBV5-4
j_gene: TRBJ2-7
abundance: NA
d_gene: NA
CDR3nt: TGTGCCAGCAGCGATGCTCTAAAGTATGGTCACGAGCAGTACTTC
CDR3aa: CASSDALKYGHEQYF

v_gene: TRBV19
j_gene: TRBJ2-1
abundance: NA
d_gene: NA
CDR3nt: TGTGCCAGTAGTATAGGGGACCAGGTCGGGGGATACAACAATGAGCAGTTCTTC
CDR3aa: CASSIGDQVGGYNNEQFF

v_gene: TRBV2
j_gene: TRBJ2-7
abundance: NA
d_gene: NA
CDR3nt: TGTGCCAGCAGTGTCACCACCTACGAGCAGTACTTC
CDR3aa: CASSVTTYEQYF

v_gene: TRBV11-3
j_gene: TRBJ1-1
abundance: NA
d_gene: NA
CDR3nt: TGTGCCAGCAGCTTATCCAGGAACACTGAAGCTTTCTTT
CDR3aa: CASSLSRNTEAFF

v_gene: TRBV29-1
j_gene: TRBJ2-7
abundance: NA
d_gene: TRBD2
CDR3nt: TGCAGCGTTGTGAGAGCGGGGGATGTCGAGCAGTACTTC
CDR3aa: CSVVRAGDVEQYF

v_gene: TRBV2
j_gene: TRBJ1-2
abundance: NA
d_gene: TRBD1
CDR3nt: TGTGCCAGCAACACAGGGGGAGACTATGGCTACACCTTC
CDR3aa: CASNTGGDYGYTF

v_gene: TRBV6-5
j_gene: TRBJ2-1
abundance: few
d_gene: TRBD2
CDR3nt: TGTGCCAGCAGTTTACTAGCGGTTTACAATGAGCAGTTCTTC
CDR3aa: CASSLLAVYNEQFF

v_gene: TRBV7-6
j_gene: TRBJ2-1
abundance: few
d_gene: NA
CDR3nt: TGTGCCAGCAGCGAACAGGGCAATGAGCAGTTCTTC
CDR3aa: CASSEQGNEQFF

v_gene: TRBV25-1
j_gene: TRBJ2-3
abundance: NA
d_gene: NA
CDR3nt: TGTGCCAGCAGTGGACTTGCAGATACGCAGTATTTT
CDR3aa: CASSGLADTQYF

v_gene: TRBV9
j_gene: TRBJ2-5
abundance: NA
d_gene: TRBD2
CDR3nt: TGTGCCAGCAGCGTTAGCGGGGGGGGAGAGACCCAGTACTTC
CDR3aa: CASSVSGGGETQYF

v_gene: TRBV28
j_gene: TRBJ2-3
abundance: NA
d_gene: TRBD1
CDR3nt: TGTGCCAGCAGTATTGGGACAGGGAGCACAGATACGCAGTATTTT
CDR3aa: CASSIGTGSTDTQYF

v_gene: TRBV25-1
j_gene: TRBJ1-5
abundance: NA
d_gene: TRBD1
CDR3nt: TGTGCCAGCAGTCCGGGGACAGGCACGGTGGCCCAGCATTTT
CDR3aa: CASSPGTGTVAQHF

v_gene: TRBV14
j_gene: TRBJ2-5
abundance: NA
d_gene: NA
CDR3nt: TGTGCCAGCAGCCATGCTCGGGACCAAGAGACCCAGTACTTC
CDR3aa: CASSHARDQETQYF

v_gene: TRBV23-1
j_gene: TRBJ2-7
abundance: NA
d_gene: NA
CDR3nt: TGCGCCAGCAGTCATCCCCGAGGGGGGGGGTACGAGCAGTACTTC
CDR3aa: CASSHPRGGGYEQYF

v_gene: TRBV30
j_gene: TRBJ2-7
abundance: NA
d_gene: TRBD1
CDR3nt: TGTGCCTGGAGTGTAGGGGGCCACGAGCAGTACTTC
CDR3aa: CAWSVGGHEQYF

v_gene: TRBV2
j_gene: TRBJ2-3
abundance: NA
d_gene: TRBD2
CDR3nt: TGTGCCAGCACCACTGGGCGGGAGTGGGCAGATACGCAGTATTTT
CDR3aa: CASTTGREWADTQYF

v_gene: TRBV28
j_gene: TRBJ1-2
abundance: NA
d_gene: TRBD1
CDR3nt: TGTGCCAGCAGCCCGACAGGGCATGGCTACACCTTC
CDR3aa: CASSPTGHGYTF

v_gene: TRBV6-5
j_gene: TRBJ2-3
abundance: NA
d_gene: TRBD2
CDR3nt: TGTGCCAGCAGAGCGTCGACTAGCGGGAGGGGGCAGTATTTT
CDR3aa: CASRASTSGRGQYF

v_gene: TRBV10-2
j_gene: TRBJ1-1
abundance: NA
d_gene: TRBD1
CDR3nt: TGCGCCAGCAGTACCGGGACAGGGTACACTGAAGCTTTCTTT
CDR3aa: CASSTGTGYTEAFF

v_gene: TRBV16
j_gene: TRBJ1-5
abundance: NA
d_gene: NA
CDR3nt: TGTGCCAGCAGCCTTACTCCCTCAGGGGCCGTGGGCCAGCCCCAGCATTTT
CDR3aa: CASSLTPSGAVGQPQHF

v_gene: TRBV6-6
j_gene: TRBJ1-2
abundance: once
d_gene: NA
CDR3nt: TGTGCCAGCGCGGGTGACTATGGCTACACCTTC
CDR3aa: CASAGDYGYTF

v_gene: TRBV30
j_gene: TRBJ1-2
abundance: NA
d_gene: TRBD1
CDR3nt: TGTGCCTGGAGTCGGGACAGGGGTAGGTATGGCTACACCTTC
CDR3aa: CAWSRDRGRYGYTF

v_gene: TRBV11-3
j_gene: TRBJ1-1
abundance: once
d_gene: NA
CDR3nt: TGTGCCAGCAGCTTAGATCTAAGGCACACTGAAGCTTTCTTT
CDR3aa: CASSLDLRHTEAFF

v_gene: TRBV6-5
j_gene: TRBJ1-1
abundance: NA
d_gene: TRBD1
CDR3nt: TGTGCCAGCAGTCGGACAGGCATGGACACTGAAGCTTTCTTT
CDR3aa: CASSRTGMDTEAFF

v_gene: TRBV21-1
j_gene: TRBJ1-5
abundance: NA
d_gene: NA
CDR3nt: TGTGCCAGCAGCAACCGGGACAGGGGGCCTATGAGCAATCAGCCCCAGCATTTT
CDR3aa: CASSNRDRGPMSNQPQHF

v_gene: TRBV4-1
j_gene: TRBJ2-7
abundance: NA
d_gene: TRBD1
CDR3nt: TGCGCCAGCAGCCAACCGGGACAGCGGACCCCCTACGAGCAGTACTTC
CDR3aa: CASSQPGQRTPYEQYF

v_gene: TRBV29-1
j_gene: TRBJ2-1
abundance: once
d_gene: NA
CDR3nt: TGCAGCGTTGTCTTATCGGTGATCTCCTACAATGAGCAGTTCTTC
CDR3aa: CSVVLSVISYNEQFF

v_gene: TRBV6-1
j_gene: TRBJ1-2
abundance: NA
d_gene: NA
CDR3nt: TGTGCCAGCAGTCCTACACAGTATGGCTACACCTTC
CDR3aa: CASSPTQYGYTF

v_gene: TRBV6-6
j_gene: TRBJ1-1
abundance: NA
d_gene: NA
CDR3nt: TGTGCCACCACGGACCGCCAGCTCACTGAAGCTTTCTTT
CDR3aa: CATTDRQLTEAFF

v_gene: TRBV13
j_gene: TRBJ2-7
abundance: NA
d_gene: TRBD2
CDR3nt: TGTGCCAGCAGCTTTCGGACTAGCGTCTCCTACGAGCAGTACTTC
CDR3aa: CASSFRTSVSYEQYF

v_gene: TRBV5-6
j_gene: TRBJ2-7
abundance: few
d_gene: NA
CDR3nt: TGTGCCAGCAGCCTAGGGGCCTACGAGCAGTACTTC
CDR3aa: CASSLGAYEQYF

v_gene: TRBV19
j_gene: TRBJ1-1
abundance: NA
d_gene: TRBD1
CDR3nt: TGTGCCAGTAGTACCCCCCGTCGGACAGGGGGCAACACTGAAGCTTTCTTT
CDR3aa: CASSTPRRTGGNTEAFF

v_gene: TRBV30
j_gene: TRBJ2-7
abundance: NA
d_gene: TRBD1
CDR3nt: TGTGCCTGGGGACAGGGCGTGGAGGGGTACGAGCAGTACTTC
CDR3aa: CAWGQGVEGYEQYF

v_gene: TRBV15
j_gene: TRBJ1-2
abundance: once
d_gene: TRBD1
CDR3nt: TGTGCCACCAGCAGTCGCTGGGACAGCGCTAACTATGGCTACACCTTC
CDR3aa: CATSSRWDSANYGYTF

v_gene: TRBV11-2
j_gene: TRBJ2-7
abundance: few
d_gene: TRBD1
CDR3nt: TGTGCCAGCAGCTTATCAGAGGACAGGTACGAGCAGTACTTC
CDR3aa: CASSLSEDRYEQYF